The clone carrying this TCR beta chain was counted between two and nine times. These data originate in a study of T cells in Graves' hyperthyroidism and ophthalmopathy. Using RNA transcripts as the source, TCR beta CDR3 regions were amplified. RT-PCR in the first round (using the HTBI primer set) targeted the TCR CDR3. Using its own MiXCR run on the multiplex PCR reads, TCRdb lists one record per CDR3 protein. This sample has about 350,000 distinct CDR3 sequences; roughly an eighth occur once, and the top ten carry roughly 33%. The V segment lost 4 bases and the J segment 1 base; nucleotides outside the gene matches: 4. CDR3 length: 15 amino acids. Germline CDR1 is LNHNV and CDR2 is YYDKDF (reference sequence).

Sequencing was performed on blood. This chain connects TRBV15 to TRBJ1-5; 7 bases are shared with TRBD1. The sequence derives from a woman aged 40 to 50 with Graves' ophthalmopathy. The CDR3 DNA reads TGTGCCACCAGCACCCGACAGGGAAGCAATCAGCCCCAGCATTTT. This gives the protein CATSTRQGSNQPQHF.